This T cell receptor beta chain appears in the sequencing data of a study of T cell changes during pregnancy in multiple sclerosis. CDR1 and CDR2 from the germline V gene are SGHTA and FQGNSA. Unmatched junction bases numbered 6, after V lost 0 bases and J lost 7 bases. CDR3 length: 15 residues. The data were produced by immunoSEQ multiplex PCR, yet TCRdb's version contains in-frame clones alone and is incomplete. Here the sample spans some 100,000 clones, more than 90% being singletons. The chain uses TRBV7-2 and TRBJ2-1; 7 bases line up with TRBD2. The material sequenced was peripheral blood, taken in the second trimester of pregnancy. This clonotype was obtained from a female donor with multiple sclerosis, enrolled in a pregnancy study. The CDR3 nucleotides are TGTGCCAGCAGCTTAGCGGTGGGAGGGAGAAATGAGCAGTTCTTC. It translates to CASSLAVGGRNEQFF.